The 9 T cell receptor beta chains given below trace back to one sample, sequenced in a study of blood T cell repertoires in COVID-19. This table comes from immunoSEQ multiplex PCR, and its TCRdb copy is limited to in-frame clones, with some not included. The sample has 150,000 or so clones; around 82% are singletons. The sample was peripheral blood. These receptors were collected from a man in his fifties or sixties with COVID-19, enrolled during active disease.

The CDR3 DNA is TGTGCCAGCAGCACCCCCGGGACAGGGGAGGCCGGCTACACCTTC. Encoded protein: CASSTPGTGEAGYTF. The chain carries TRBV7-9 and TRBJ1-2, with 10 bases identical to TRBD1. Trimming at V came to 5 bases and at J to 8 bases, leaving 11 bases not matched to a gene. Germline V lookup: CDR1 SEHNR, CDR2 FQNEAQ (reference sequence). The CDR3 spans 15 residues.

The gene calls are TRBV5-4 and TRBJ1-6; D possibly corresponds to TRBD1 (5 bases). V shed 5 bases and J shed 8 bases, with 14 bases lying between them. Looked up from germline, CDR1 is SGHNT and CDR2 is YYREEE (reference sequence). The length of the CDR3 is 14 residues. The CDR3 region has the DNA TGTGCCAGCAGTCTTTGGGGGGGGGATTCACCCCTCCACTTT. Translated, it gives CASSLWGGDSPLHF.

J is TRBJ2-1 and V is TRBV19, with TRBD2 identical over 10 bases. Germline-derived CDR1 and CDR2 are LNHDA and SQIVND (reference sequence). The V segment lost 6 bases and the J segment 4 bases; nucleotides outside the gene matches: 9. This CDR3 has 16 residues. CDR3 amino acids: CASRPFETSGYNEQFF. The CDR3 nucleotides are TGTGCCAGTAGGCCATTTGAGACTAGCGGGTACAATGAGCAGTTCTTC.

The CDR3 DNA follows: TGCGCCAGCAGCCAAGAGTGGGGGGTAGCGGAGCAGTTCTTC. This codes for CASSQEWGVAEQFF. The chain recombines TRBV4-3 with TRBJ2-1; D might be TRBD2 (6 bases). Trimming left V 0 bases short and J 10 bases short, with 13 bases between. The CDR3 sequence is 14 residues long. The germline CDR1 and CDR2 sequences are LGHNA and YSLEER.

J is TRBJ1-2 and V is TRBV6-1, with no clear D. The CDR3 has 14 amino acids. The V end was cut by 0 bases, the J end by 4 bases, with 9 bases between. Germline loops: CDR1 MNHNS, CDR2 SASEGT. Here the CDR3 DNA reads TGTGCCAGCAGTGAAGCGACTACGACCTATGGCTACACCTTC. It yields the protein CASSEATTTYGYTF.

This clone was counted once. This rearrangement joins TRBV19 to TRBJ1-1, with a possible D match to TRBD1 (6 bases). V lost 5 bases, J lost 7 bases, and 14 bases lay in between. The CDR3 is 13 amino acids. The germline gives CDR1 LNHDA, CDR2 SQIVND (reference sequence). CDR3 sequence (DNA): TGTGCCAGTAGTGCAAGGGGGAGGGATGAAGCTTTCTTT. As protein: CASSARGRDEAFF.

The chain has TRBV19 and TRBJ1-6, with 9 positions matching TRBD1. V lost 6 bases and J lost 5; bases outside the gene matches: 5. Germline CDR1 is LNHDA and CDR2 is SQIVND (reference sequence). CDR3 length: 15 amino acids. CDR3 sequence reads: CASRETGGNNSPLHF. For the CDR3, the DNA is TGTGCCAGTAGGGAGACAGGGGGTAATAATTCACCCCTCCACTTT.

CDR3 sequence reads: CASSWDRNTGELFF. The CDR3 DNA follows: TGTGCCAGCAGCTGGGACAGGAACACCGGGGAGCTGTTTTTT. The rearrangement uses TRBV7-9 and TRBJ2-2; 7 bases are shared with TRBD1. This CDR3 is built from 14 residues. Germline CDR1 is SEHNR and CDR2 is FQNEAQ (reference sequence). Trimming removed 4 bases from V and 1 base from J; junction bases left unmatched: 0.

The chain employs TRBV29-1 and TRBJ2-7; perhaps TRBD1 as D (5 bases). Trimming stripped 7 bases from V and 1 base from J, with 11 bases between. CDR3 length: 12 amino acids. Germline V gene data show CDR1 as SQVTM and CDR2 as ANQGSEA. The CDR3: CSAATDSYEQYF. The CDR3 DNA sequence: TGCAGCGCTGCGACAGATTCCTACGAGCAGTACTTC.